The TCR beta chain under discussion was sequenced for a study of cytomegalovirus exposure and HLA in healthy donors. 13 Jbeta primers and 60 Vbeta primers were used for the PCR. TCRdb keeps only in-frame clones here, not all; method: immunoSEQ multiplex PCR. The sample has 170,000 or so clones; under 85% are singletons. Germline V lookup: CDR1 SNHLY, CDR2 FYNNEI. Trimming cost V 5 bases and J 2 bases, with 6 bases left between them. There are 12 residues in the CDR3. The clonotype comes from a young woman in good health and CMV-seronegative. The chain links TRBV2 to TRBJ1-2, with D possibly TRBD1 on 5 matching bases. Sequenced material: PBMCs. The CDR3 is CASSPGNYGYTF. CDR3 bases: TGTGCCAGCAGTCCAGGGAACTATGGCTACACCTTC.